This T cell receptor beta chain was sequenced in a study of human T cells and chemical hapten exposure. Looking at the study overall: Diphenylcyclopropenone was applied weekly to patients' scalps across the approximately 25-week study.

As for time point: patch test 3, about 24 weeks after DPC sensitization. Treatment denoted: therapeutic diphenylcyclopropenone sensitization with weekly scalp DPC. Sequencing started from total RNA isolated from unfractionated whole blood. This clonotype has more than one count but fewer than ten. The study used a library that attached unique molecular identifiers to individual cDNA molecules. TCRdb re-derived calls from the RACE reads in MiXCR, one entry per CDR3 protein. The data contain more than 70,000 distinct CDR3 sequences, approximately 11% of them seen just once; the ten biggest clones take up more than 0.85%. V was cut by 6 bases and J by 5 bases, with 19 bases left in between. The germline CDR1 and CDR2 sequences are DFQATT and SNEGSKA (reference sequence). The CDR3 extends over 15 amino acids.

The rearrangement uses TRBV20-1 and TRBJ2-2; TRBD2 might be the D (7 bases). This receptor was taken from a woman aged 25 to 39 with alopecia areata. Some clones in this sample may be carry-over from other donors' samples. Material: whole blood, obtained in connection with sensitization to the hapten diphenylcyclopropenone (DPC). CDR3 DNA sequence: TGCAGTGCACGAAGGACGGGGGGCCGAACCGGGGAGCTGTTTTTT. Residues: CSARRTGGRTGELFF.